The source of this T cell receptor beta chain is a study of T cells in Graves' hyperthyroidism and ophthalmopathy. The study, taken as a whole, reports: From stable hyperthyroidism, ophthalmopathy was set apart by a 13 V-J model.

This clonotype was found many times. Its target is not known. It was RNA transcripts that yielded the amplified TCR beta CDR3 regions. An initial round of RT-PCR targeting the TCR CDR3 relied on the HTBI primer set. TCRdb independently ran MiXCR on the multiplex PCR reads; one entry per CDR3 protein. The data contain 550,000 to 800,000 distinct CDR3 sequences, around 15% of them singletons. CDR1 and CDR2 (germline): SGHNT, YENEEA. The CDR3 extends over 15 amino acids. V lost 4 bases to trimming and J lost 5 bases; unmatched junction nucleotides: 3. The sequenced sample was blood. The chain combines TRBV11-3 with TRBJ2-1, with 12 bases fitting TRBD2. The clonotype originates from a man in his fifties with Graves' hyperthyroidism. In DNA form, the CDR3 reads TGTGCCAGCAGCTCGAGGACTAGCGGGAACAATGAGCAGTTCTTC. Encoded protein: CASSSRTSGNNEQFF.